Below, 32 T cell receptor beta chains from the same sample are listed, as sequenced in a study of early T cells in non-severe SARS-CoV-2 infection. TCRdb independently ran MiXCR on the 5' RACE reads; one entry per CDR3 protein. The data show around 84,000 distinct CDR3 sequences, approximately 14% seen once. Material for sequencing was whole blood. These receptors all come from an adult who was a healthcare worker with PCR-confirmed SARS-CoV-2 infection or an uninfected control (not recorded which).

This clonotype was observed a handful of times. The chain couples TRBV29-1 to TRBJ2-1; the match to TRBD2 covers 8 bases. The J segment lost 5 bases and the V segment lost 7 bases, leaving 4 bases of the junction unmatched. Looked up from germline, CDR1 is SQVTM and CDR2 is ANQGSEA. The CDR3 is 12 amino acids. This CDR3 is CSGGGRNNEQFF. The CDR3 nucleotides read TGCAGCGGCGGGGGGCGGAACAATGAGCAGTTCTTC.

This clonotype was seen a few times. The rearrangement uses TRBV7-8 and TRBJ1-2; D is uncertain. This CDR3 comprises 16 residues. Per germline, CDR1 SGHVS and CDR2 FQNEAQ. V gave up 0 bases and J gave up 2 bases, with 13 bases separating them. The CDR3 sequence is CASSLAGGTINYGYTF. CDR3 bases: TGTGCCAGCAGCTTAGCGGGAGGAACTATAAACTATGGCTACACCTTC.

A few counts support this clonotype. The rearrangement uses TRBV4-1 and TRBJ2-1; TRBD1 matches 7 bases. The CDR3 spans 14 residues. CDR1 is MGHRA, CDR2 YSYEKL, per germline. Germline trimming cut 3 bases from V and 8 bases from J; bases unmatched to any gene: 7. As DNA, the CDR3 is TGCGCCAGCAGCCAGGAGACAGGGCGTGATGAGCAGTTCTTC. Translated, it gives CASSQETGRDEQFF.

The chain carries TRBV7-9 and TRBJ2-3; TRBD2 agrees at 7 bases. This CDR3 region has 15 residues. The junction had 8 bases not matched to a gene; V was cut back by 6 bases and J by 2 bases. Germline assignment: CDR1 SEHNR and CDR2 FQNEAQ (reference sequence). In DNA form, the CDR3 reads TGTGCCAGCAGTTGGGGGGGATATTCCACAGATACGCAGTATTTT. This sequence encodes CASSWGGYSTDTQYF.

This clonotype was found a few times. The chain employs TRBV7-6 and TRBJ1-1; D gene ambiguous. Trimming took 1 base from V and 4 from J, leaving 19 bases between them. The V gene's germline CDR1 is SGHVS and CDR2 FNYEAQ. CDR3 length: 17 amino acids. Here the CDR3 DNA reads TGTGCCAGCAGCTTAGAAGGACCGGAGTCTTGGATCACTGAAGCTTTCTTT. Protein product: CASSLEGPESWITEAFF.

The CDR3, as DNA: TGTGCCAGCAGTGATTCCTCAGGGGGCCTCGGAAACACCATATATTTT. Translated, it gives CASSDSSGGLGNTIYF. The chain recombines TRBV6-1 with TRBJ1-3; TRBD1 matches 8 bases. This CDR3 spans 16 amino acids. From germline, CDR1 is MNHNS and CDR2 SASEGT. The junction had 8 bases not matched to a gene; V was cut back by 3 bases and J by 4 bases.

The V call is TRBV7-9, the J call TRBJ1-2; D perhaps matches TRBD1 (6 bases). The V gene's germline CDR1 is SEHNR and CDR2 FQNEAQ (reference sequence). Trimming took off 1 base at V and 2 bases at J, with 11 bases between the two ends. The length of the CDR3 is 15 residues. CDR3: CASSLGGGTNYGYTF. In nucleotides, the CDR3 is TGTGCCAGCAGCTTAGGAGGGGGGACGAACTATGGCTACACCTTC.

This clonotype was counted at least ten times. The CDR3 region is CASSTGRTNTGELFF. The DNA for the CDR3 is TGTGCCAGCAGCACGGGACGTACGAACACCGGGGAGCTGTTTTTT. The rearrangement links TRBV12-3 or TRBV12-4 to TRBJ2-2, with D perhaps given as TRBD1 or TRBD2 (5 bases each). This CDR3 has 15 residues. The V and J ends lost 6 bases and 0 bases respectively, with 11 bases between them.

There are a few counts of this clonotype. The chain is built from TRBV3-1 and TRBJ2-3, with D perhaps given as TRBD1 or TRBD2 (5 bases each). V lost 4 bases and J lost 6, with 8 bases in between. The germline V gene has CDR1 LGHDT and CDR2 YNNKEL (reference sequence). The CDR3 spans 12 residues. The CDR3: CASSRDADTQYF. CDR3 nucleotide sequence: TGTGCCAGCAGCCGGGACGCCGATACGCAGTATTTT.

The rearrangement joins TRBV5-1 to TRBJ2-4; TRBD1 matches at 9 bases. This CDR3 contains 15 residues. The germline V gene has CDR1 SGHRS and CDR2 YFSETQ. After removal of 2 bases from V and 9 bases from J, the junction contained 9 bases not matched to a gene. The CDR3 loop reads CASSFSQGAFRIQYF. CDR3 coding DNA: TGCGCCAGCAGCTTTTCACAGGGGGCGTTTCGCATTCAGTACTTC. The whole variable domain, filled in from reference TRBV5-1 and TRBJ2-4, reads KAGVTQTPRYLIKTRGQQVTLSCSPISGHRSVSWYQQTPGQGLQFLFEYFSETQRNKGNFPGRFSGRQFSNSRSEMNVSTLELGDSALYLCASSFSQGAFRIQYFGAGTRLSVL.

The gene calls are TRBV9 and TRBJ1-1; 7 positions match TRBD1. Trimming at V came to 4 bases and at J to 0 bases, leaving 3 bases not matched to a gene. The CDR3 has 14 residues. CDR1 and CDR2 (germline): SGDLS, YYNGEE. The CDR3 DNA follows: TGTGCCAGCAGCAGGGACAGACTGAACACTGAAGCTTTCTTT. This gives the protein CASSRDRLNTEAFF.

The V call is TRBV5-1, the J call TRBJ2-7; possible D gene TRBD2, 5 bases. CDR1 and CDR2 (germline): SGHRS, YFSETQ. The germline V and J ends were trimmed by 4 bases and 1 base, with 15 bases remaining between them. This CDR3 is built from 15 residues. CDR3 sequence (DNA): TGCGCCAGCAGCCCCGGACGGACGGGATCCTACGAGCAGTACTTC. As protein: CASSPGRTGSYEQYF.

This clonotype was observed at least ten times. CDR3 DNA sequence: TGCGCCAGCAGTGACAGCTCCTACGAGCAGTACTTC. This gives the protein CASSDSSYEQYF. V gene TRBV10-1 combines with J gene TRBJ2-7; D remains ambiguous. Germline values: CDR1 WNHNN, CDR2 SYGVQD (reference sequence). Trimming removed 3 bases at V and 0 bases at J, with 3 bases between. The CDR3 runs 12 residues.

Points on this clonotype: One end of the junction fails to match germline, which may point to a read error. This sequence joins TRBV11-3 and TRBJ1-2; no clear D. The CDR3 consists of 8 residues. Germline V CDR1 and CDR2: SGHNT, YENEEA. CDR3 residues: CASSPDHF. As DNA, the CDR3 is TGTGCCAGCAGCCCGGACCATTTC.

The V and J genes are TRBV12-3 or TRBV12-4 and TRBJ2-3; 8 positions match TRBD2. This CDR3 is built from 15 residues. The J segment lost 2 bases and the V segment lost 3 bases, leaving 4 bases of the junction unmatched. The CDR3 spells CASSFAGGPTDTQYF. Here the CDR3 DNA reads TGTGCCAGCAGTTTTGCGGGAGGCCCCACAGATACGCAGTATTTT.

This clonotype has ten or more counts. The J gene is TRBJ2-3, the V gene TRBV6-5, with 9 bases aligning to TRBD1. The trim removed 4 bases at V and 4 bases at J, leaving 9 bases unmatched. Germline loops: CDR1 MNHEY, CDR2 SVGAGI. The CDR3 spans 16 residues. The CDR3 here is CASSSLDRGWADTQYF. The CDR3 bases are TGTGCCAGCAGTTCCCTGGACAGGGGTTGGGCAGATACGCAGTATTTT.

At least ten counts were recorded for this clonotype. The J gene is TRBJ1-1, the V gene TRBV12-3 or TRBV12-4; D possibly corresponds to TRBD1 (5 bases). V was shortened by 3 bases and J by 11 bases, with 10 bases between the two germline ends. The CDR3 totals 11 residues. DNA for the CDR3: TGTGCCAGCAGTTTGATAGGGACCGCTTTCTTT. It translates to CASSLIGTAFF.

The chain combines TRBV12-3 or TRBV12-4 with TRBJ2-1, with a weak D call TRBD2 (6 bases). V was trimmed by 5 bases and J by 7 bases, leaving 15 bases between them. CDR3 size: 14 residues. The DNA for the CDR3 is TGTGCCAGCAGTCCACCGGGAGAGGGGAATGAGCAGTTCTTC. Translation gives CASSPPGEGNEQFF.

This clonotype was counted only a few times. The chain's CDR3 is CSAGRSDGNTEAFF. CDR3 nucleotide sequence: TGCAGCGCTGGCCGCTCCGACGGGAACACTGAAGCTTTCTTT. The rearrangement joins TRBV29-1 to TRBJ1-1; no definite D call. The CDR3 loop spans 14 amino acids. Trimming pared 7 bases from V and 1 base from J, leaving 16 bases between. Germline CDR1 reads SQVTM; CDR2 reads ANQGSEA.

The genes are TRBV28 and TRBJ2-1; 8 positions match TRBD1. The CDR3 runs 19 residues. CDR1 MDHEN and CDR2 SYDVKM come from the germline V gene. The V segment lost 8 bases and the J segment 0 bases; nucleotides outside the gene matches: 18. The CDR3 sequence: CASGQGAGPRTSSYNEQFF. Here the CDR3 DNA reads TGTGCCAGCGGCCAGGGGGCGGGTCCGCGGACGAGCTCCTACAATGAGCAGTTCTTC.

The V gene is TRBV7-3, the J gene TRBJ1-1; D gene uncertain. The CDR3 totals 13 residues. Trimming shortened V by 3 bases and J by 5 bases, and 10 bases separated the two germline ends. Germline CDR1 SGHTA, CDR2 FQGTGA. CDR3 sequence: CASSLGSTTEAFF. DNA for the CDR3: TGTGCCAGCAGCTTGGGGTCTACGACTGAAGCTTTCTTT.

This clonotype was recorded a few times. The rearrangement uses TRBV5-5 and TRBJ1-2, with D unresolved. The CDR3 covers 15 residues. Germline V gene lookup returns CDR1 SGHKS and CDR2 YYEKEE (reference sequence). Trimming shortened V by 0 bases and J by 1 base, and 10 bases separated the two germline ends. CDR3 residues: CASSLEPYLNYGYTF. CDR3 DNA: TGTGCCAGCAGCTTGGAACCCTACCTTAACTATGGCTACACCTTC.

This clonotype has a handful of counts. The rearrangement uses TRBV12-3 or TRBV12-4 and TRBJ2-6, with D unclear. V was trimmed by 4 bases and J by 0 bases, leaving 13 bases between them. The CDR3 loop spans 17 amino acids. CDR3 protein: CASSSSRRASGANVLTF. As DNA, the CDR3 is TGTGCCAGCAGTTCCTCCCGACGTGCCTCTGGGGCCAACGTCCTGACTTTC.

The V and J genes are TRBV7-2 and TRBJ2-7; tentatively, D is TRBD1 (5 bases). Germline loops: CDR1 SGHTA, CDR2 FQGNSA. This CDR3 contains 14 residues. V was pared by 5 bases and J by 3 bases, with 14 bases between. CDR3 region: CASSQELRGYEQYF. The CDR3 region has the DNA TGTGCCAGCAGCCAAGAGTTAAGGGGCTACGAGCAGTACTTC. Using reference TRBV7-2 and TRBJ2-7 for the parts outside the CDR3, the full variable domain is GAGVSQSPSNKVTEKGKDVELRCDPISGHTALYWYRQSLGQGLEFLIYFQGNSAPDKSGLPSDRFSAERTGGSVSTLTIQRTQQEDSAVYLCASSQELRGYEQYFGPGTRLTVT.

This clonotype is judged medium-sized. As DNA, the CDR3 is TGTGCCAGCTCACCACCGGGCTCTTGGGGGGCTGACGGCTACACCTTC. Amino acid sequence: CASSPPGSWGADGYTF. The chain joins TRBV18 to TRBJ1-2, with TRBD1 as a possible D gene (6 bases). The V end lost 0 bases, the J end lost 8 bases, and 19 bases lay between the germline ends. Germline V gene data show CDR1 as KGHSH and CDR2 as LQKENI. The CDR3 consists of 16 residues.

The chain combines TRBV19 with TRBJ2-2; 8 positions agree with TRBD1. There are 15 residues in the CDR3. Germline CDR1 and CDR2: LNHDA and SQIVND (reference sequence). With V trimmed by 2 bases and J by 4 bases, 3 bases remained unmatched. CDR3 amino acids: CASSIQGAGTGELFF. DNA of the CDR3: TGTGCCAGTAGTATACAGGGGGCGGGCACCGGGGAGCTGTTTTTT.

This clonotype has only a few counts. The rearrangement joins TRBV2 to TRBJ1-5, with D uncertain. Trimming removed 10 bases from V and 4 bases from J, with 20 bases in between. The CDR3 length is 15 residues. Germline CDR1 reads SNHLY; CDR2 reads FYNNEI. CDR3 sequence reads: CATGPRQTNNQPQHF. The DNA for the CDR3 is TGTGCCACTGGGCCTAGGCAGACCAATAATCAGCCCCAGCATTTT.

This clonotype was counted a few times. V and J are TRBV7-6 and TRBJ2-2; weak D call: TRBD2 (5 bases). The germline V and J ends were trimmed by 5 bases and 6 bases, with 10 bases remaining between them. Germline V gene data show CDR1 as SGHVS and CDR2 as FNYEAQ. The CDR3 covers 13 residues. The CDR3 sequence: CASSPPGAGELFF. CDR3 bases: TGTGCCAGCAGCCCCCCCGGGGCCGGGGAGCTGTTTTTT. The variable domain in full, with the rest retrieved from reference TRBV7-6 and TRBJ2-2, is GAGVSQSPRYKVTKRGQDVALRCDPISGHVSLYWYRQALGQGPEFLTYFNYEAQQDKSGLPNDRFSAERPEGSISTLTIQRTEQRDSAMYRCASSPPGAGELFFGEGSRLTVL.

This clonotype was seen a few times. V gene TRBV30 combines with J gene TRBJ1-5; 7 bases agree with TRBD1. The V and J ends lost 5 bases and 0 bases, in that order; junction bases with no gene match: 7. Germline V lookup: CDR1 GTSNPN, CDR2 SVGIG (reference sequence). The CDR3 runs 15 residues. CDR3 nucleotide sequence: TGTGCCTGGGGGACAGCCAAATATAGCAATCAGCCCCAGCATTTT. Translated, it gives CAWGTAKYSNQPQHF.

This clonotype was detected ten times or more. Written as DNA, the CDR3 is TGCGCCAGCAGCCTGTTGGCGGGAGCTTCCAATGAGCAGTTCTTC. This gives the protein CASSLLAGASNEQFF. The V and J genes are TRBV4-1 and TRBJ2-1; 7 bases fit TRBD2. J gave up 6 bases and V 4 bases, and 9 bases lay outside the gene matches. The germline V gene encodes CDR1 MGHRA and CDR2 YSYEKL. The CDR3 extends over 15 amino acids.

This sequence joins TRBV29-1 and TRBJ2-3; 9 bases are a match to TRBD2. The CDR3 is 14 residues long. V shed 6 bases, J shed 5 bases, and the junction held 9 bases outside the gene matches. CDR1 SQVTM and CDR2 ANQGSEA come from the germline V gene. This CDR3 reads CSVDLAGVGDTQYF. The CDR3 DNA reads as TGCAGCGTCGACTTAGCGGGAGTGGGAGATACGCAGTATTTT.

This clonotype has a count of ten or more. The CDR3 is CASSLGGSPYEQYF. The CDR3 nucleotides are TGTGCCAGCAGCTTAGGGGGTTCGCCCTACGAGCAGTACTTC. The chain is built from TRBV11-2 and TRBJ2-7, with unresolved D. Germline loops: CDR1 SGHAT, CDR2 FQNNGV. This CDR3 has 14 residues. The germline V and J ends were trimmed by 1 base and 2 bases, with 9 bases remaining between them.